The present T cell receptor (beta chain) was sequenced within a study of T cells in Graves' hyperthyroidism and ophthalmopathy. Study findings and constraints: Most thyroid clonotypes that were expanded above 0.001 also turned up in blood.

Not enrolled were patients with uncontrolled infection, other autoimmune disease, pregnancy or lactation. About this clonotype itself: Its cognate antigen is unknown.

RNA transcripts yielded amplified TCR beta CDR3 regions. HTBI primers drove first-round RT-PCR of the TCR CDR3. TCRdb redid the calling of the multiplex PCR reads with MiXCR, one entry per CDR3 protein. Seen here are more than 500,000 distinct CDR3 sequences, around 43% observed once, and the top ten hold about two fifths. The sequenced sample consisted of peripheral blood or thyroid tissue (not recorded which). The sequence was collected from an adult woman with Graves' disease, either hyperthyroidism or ophthalmopathy (not recorded which).

CDR3 residues: CAISETSGRPETQYF. The DNA of the CDR3 is TGTGCCATCAGTGAGACTAGCGGGAGACCAGAGACCCAGTACTTC. The genes are TRBV10-3 and TRBJ2-5; 11 bases are a match to TRBD2. The CDR3 spans 15 residues. Germline-derived CDR1 and CDR2 are ENHRY and SYGVKD. V trimming: 2 bases; J trimming: 4 bases; junction bases outside the gene matches: 3.